This TCR beta chain was profiled in a study of cytomegalovirus exposure and HLA in healthy donors. At the level of the study: Membership in the Caucasian-associated ancestry cluster was found for around four fifths of fewer than 450 genotyped donors. Points from the study as a whole: The authors later found most CMV-associated TCR beta chains appeared HLA-restricted.

From germline, CDR1 is WSHSY and CDR2 SAAADI. The CDR3 sequence is 16 residues long. Unmatched junction bases numbered 13, after V lost 6 bases and J lost 4 bases. With regard to this clone: The antigen is not known.

Primers: 60 Vbeta forward and 13 Jbeta reverse. The repertoire was sequenced with immunoSEQ multiplex PCR; TCRdb's copy has only in-frame clones and lacks some. The table includes roughly 100,000 clones, 78% detected once. Likely unrecorded immune exposures existed in these nominally healthy donors. Material for sequencing was PBMCs. The sequence was collected from a woman in her thirties or forties in good health and CMV-seronegative. J is TRBJ1-2 and V is TRBV10-2; 8 nucleotides align to TRBD1. The CDR3 spells CASSLGQASSIYGYTF. The DNA of the CDR3 is TGCGCCAGCAGCCTGGGACAGGCGAGTAGTATCTATGGCTACACCTTC.